The 7 T cell receptor beta chains listed next were all sequenced from one sample in a study of CD8 T cells in ankylosing spondylitis. TCRdb passed the 5' RACE reads through MiXCR, listing each CDR3 protein once. The sample includes roughly 150,000 distinct CDR3 sequences, 25% to 35% of them seen just once. Sequencing was done on a sample of synovial fluid, either unsorted or a sorted T cell fraction (not recorded which). The source is a male donor with ankylosing spondylitis.

This clonotype came up many times. The gene calls are TRBV6-2 or TRBV6-3 and TRBJ2-1, with 9 bases matching TRBD1. CDR1 and CDR2 (germline): MNHEY, SVGEGT. The CDR3 has 16 residues. V shed 2 bases and J 10 bases; nucleotides not matched to a gene: 12. For the CDR3, the DNA is TGTGCCAGCAGTTACCCACCGGGACAGGGTCGGAGGGAGCAGTTCTTC. The encoded protein is CASSYPPGQGRREQFF.

J is TRBJ2-2 and V is TRBV7-9; 8 bases are shared with TRBD2. The V and J ends lost 1 base and 6 bases, in that order; junction bases with no gene match: 1. CDR3 length: 14 amino acids. The germline CDR1 and CDR2 sequences are SEHNR and FQNEAQ (reference sequence). CDR3 amino acids: CASSLEAGAGELFF. As DNA, the CDR3 is TGTGCCAGCAGCTTAGAAGCGGGAGCCGGGGAGCTGTTTTTT.

This clonotype was detected only a few times. The V call is TRBV10-3, the J call TRBJ2-5, with 10 bases aligning to TRBD2. From germline, CDR1 is ENHRY and CDR2 SYGVKD. Trimming took 2 bases from V and 5 from J; bases not matched to a gene: 11. The CDR3 has 17 amino acids. CDR3 amino acids: CAISEASGGAFVETQYF. In DNA form, the CDR3 reads TGTGCCATCAGTGAGGCCAGCGGGGGGGCCTTCGTGGAGACCCAGTACTTC.

This clonotype was seen many times. CDR3 protein: CASSLTGGAKNIQYF. The CDR3 coding sequence is TGTGCCAGCAGCTTAACTGGAGGAGCCAAAAACATTCAGTACTTC. This chain uses TRBV11-2 with TRBJ2-4; TRBD2 is a possible D gene (5 bases). V shed 2 bases and J shed 0 bases, with 8 bases lying between them. CDR1 is SGHAT, CDR2 FQNNGV, per germline. CDR3 length: 15 amino acids.

Points on this clonotype: Given a much more abundant clone one base away, this may be a read error. V and J are TRBV9 and TRBJ1-1, with 8 bases fitting TRBD1. Germline loops: CDR1 SGDLS, CDR2 YYNGEE. The CDR3 has 15 amino acids. V was clipped by 4 bases and J by 3 bases; unmatched bases: 8. CDR3 sequence (DNA): TGTGCCAGCAGCCCAATGGGACAGGTAGACACTGAAGCTTTCTTT. Translating gives CASSPMGQVDTEAFF.

This clonotype was counted only a few times. The V gene is TRBV19, the J gene TRBJ2-7, with D uncertain. The V and J ends lost 0 bases and 0 bases respectively, with 9 bases between them. CDR1 LNHDA and CDR2 SQIVND come from the germline V gene (reference sequence). The CDR3 spans 15 residues. The CDR3 bases are TGTGCCAGTAGTATAGACAGCCAGAGCTCCTACGAGCAGTACTTC. It translates to CASSIDSQSSYEQYF.

In regard to this clonotype: At one boundary the junction diverges from the germline segment, which might be a read error. The chain is built from TRBV7-7 and TRBJ2-5, with 8 bases fitting TRBD2. The length of the CDR3 is 16 residues. Per germline, CDR1 SSHAT and CDR2 FNYEAQ (reference sequence). CDR3 bases: TGTGCTAGCAGCCCTGGGGGGTTAGCGGGAAAAGAGACCCAGTACTTC. As protein: CASSPGGLAGKETQYF.